This TCR beta chain was found in a study of T cells in localized non-small cell lung cancer (dated by TCRdb to 2020 to 2022). In terms of the full investigation: The study analyzed T cell repertoires of about 230 early-stage NSCLC patients, comparing tumors and uninvolved tumor-adjacent lungs. Of the NSCLC patients, 120 to 150 were male and about a hundred were female, and the mean age was approximately 69 years. All 230 or so NSCLC patients in the cohort were treatment-naive and had localized lung tumors that were resected.

The immunoSEQ Assay was used to sequence TCR beta CDR3 regions from DNA. The paper's data handling went like this. To compute T cell density, TCR beta template counts were normalized to usable DNA, which was estimated by amplifying housekeeping genes. Richness was estimated with the preseqR package, extrapolating to 400,000 templates for PBMC samples and 120,000 templates for tissue samples. Clonality was calculated as one minus Pielou's evenness. Tissue-enriched TCRs were identified through differential abundance testing performed on productive amino-acid clonotypes, with a minimum total count of 5 and an alpha of 0.1. The Jaccard Index and the Morisita Overlap Index were used to quantify repertoire overlap between compartments. GLIPH grouped TCR beta CDR3s together with public tetramer-defined viral CDR3s, and a viral motif had to include at least three viral sequences and show V-gene enrichment. TCRdb took over this immuneACCESS table, retaining in-frame rearrangements with V and J assigned. Such tables are incomplete; in checked studies, under half of the missing clones stem from an unresolved V gene, and the remainder is unexplained. V, J and clone size are taken as reported in that table, and D and trimming were inferred from the DNA itself. The sample profile shows approximately 76,000 clones; approximately 80% of them were found once. The top ten clones comprise 8% to 10% of the sample.

At diagnosis, peripheral blood, uninvolved tumor-adjacent lung and tumor were collected and were preserved as a mix of fresh-frozen and FFPE material. For TCR repertoire profiling, the blood samples were analyzed as peripheral blood mononuclear cells. Via the germline V gene, CDR1 is SQVTM and CDR2 ANQGSEA. V lost 4 bases and J lost 0 bases; the stretch between them is 10 bases long. The CDR3 has 14 amino acids, counting the end cysteine and phenylalanine. Of the read, only the CDR3 DNA is kept; its 42 bases are in frame from base 1. Findings and caveats that apply to the study as a whole: Because multi-region sequencing of the tumors was not done, intratumor heterogeneity could not be ruled out. Uninvolved tumor-adjacent lung showed the highest T cell clonality, higher than tumor, which suggests more focused antigenic responses in the uninvolved tumor-adjacent lung. Because the study design was exploratory, TCR variables were selected using unadjusted p-values without false-discovery rate correction. Longer overall survival was associated with higher blood T cell density, whereas shorter survival was associated with higher adjacent-lung clonality. A median of 57 of the top 100 tumor clones turned up in the paired uninvolved adjacent lung, and approximately 30 of those clones also ranked among the top 100 of that same adjacent lung.

Remarks on this clone: There is no known antigen for this receptor. No much larger clone is present one base from it, and per-base qualities are unavailable.

The V gene is TRBV29-1 and the J gene is TRBJ1-3; the D gene cannot be named for sure. This clonotype was sampled from an older female donor with stage I lung adenocarcinoma. The sample in question was peripheral blood, obtained before any cancer treatment. Here is the DNA: TGCAGCGTTGGGTTTGCGGGCTCTGGAAACACCATATATTTT. It translates as CSVGFAGSGNTIYF.